Described below is a single TCR beta chain sequence and its context. This clone was counted a few times. Which antigen it targets is not known. Qualities for individual bases were not recorded, and no much larger clone is one base off. Counted from cysteine to phenylalanine, this CDR3 has 13 amino acids. Only CDR3 DNA is held: 39 bases, read in frame from base 1. CDR1 and CDR2 are read off the germline V gene as MGHRA and YSYEKL. From V the trimming removes 4 bases and from J it removes 8 bases, while the gene matches leave 4 bases of the junction unaccounted for. The entry originates in a study of glioma-infiltrating T cells after dendritic cell vaccination (dated by TCRdb to 2015 to 2016). At the level of the whole study: A cohort of about 15 glioblastoma patients from Phase I and II dendritic cell vaccination trials was included, of whom 9 were newly diagnosed and 6 had recurrent disease. Patients received autologous tumor lysate-pulsed dendritic cell vaccination between about 2002 and 2013. To make the vaccine, monocyte-derived dendritic cells were cultured for roughly seven days with IL-4 and GM-CSF and then pulsed overnight with autologous tumor lysate. Each patient was given three intradermal dendritic cell vaccine injections, spaced two weeks apart, in the arm below the axilla. In glioblastoma patients vaccinated with dendritic cells, deep sequencing of TCR beta CDR3 regions served to measure tumor-infiltrating lymphocyte content and to compare repertoires between tumor and blood. Survival after dendritic cell vaccination was correlated with TCR sequencing metrics, including TIL content and tumor-blood repertoire overlap.

Selection of patients required sufficient residual fresh-frozen tumor tissue and over two years of available survival data. Although molecular status otherwise differed among the glioblastoma patients, no patient had an isocitrate dehydrogenase mutation. PBMC were collected before vaccination, two weeks after the third vaccination, and at tumor progression if progression occurred. The Qiagen DNeasy Blood extraction Kit was used to extract genomic DNA. Summary of the overall study and its limitations: Higher estimated pretreatment TIL content predicted longer time to progression and overall survival after dendritic cell vaccination. The TCR overlap response model with three groups was called speculative and said to need prospective validation. TCR clonality showed no direct relationship with survival, which suggests that a diverse polyclonal response may be important. The cohort was small and heterogeneous, few patients had complete blood and tumor sets, and even fewer had initial-recurrent tumor pairs.

The immunoSEQ assay amplified TCRB CDR3 regions from around 2 micrograms of genomic DNA, or from all available DNA when less than that amount was available. For multiplex PCR, 60 forward primers for TCR V beta segments and 13 reverse primers for J beta segments were used. To estimate the number of reads per starting template, synthetic control templates were added to each sample at limiting dilution. Reads of 87 bp were generated by sequencing on the Illumina HiSeq System. The study's processing was this. PCR and sequencing errors were removed by a nearest neighbor algorithm that merged closely related sequences. TCR overlap was measured as the percentage of unique tumor TCR beta sequences also present in the same patient's peripheral blood. TCRdb took this table from immuneACCESS and kept in-frame rearrangements with V and J called. Such tables lack part of the clones; where checked against another copy, unresolved V genes explain under half of the gap, and the rest is unexplained. D and trimming were read from the DNA, whereas the V and J calls and clone size are those reported in that table. This sample comprises 60,000 to 70,000 clones, roughly four fifths of them detected only once. In total, the top ten clones hold over 8.5% of the sample.

The sequence was collected from a human donor with glioblastoma. This specimen consisted of blood, obtained before dendritic cell vaccination. This sequence uses TRBV4-1 and TRBJ2-1, and 8 junction bases match TRBD2. The nucleotides are TGCGCCAGCAGCCTCGGGGGGGTGGATGAGCAGTTCTTC. The resulting protein is CASSLGGVDEQFF.